This T cell receptor beta chain was recovered during a study of T-cell reconstitution after alpha-beta-depleted transplantation in children. Germline lookup yields CDR1 MNHNS and CDR2 SASEGT. Trimming stripped 1 base from V and 2 bases from J, with 12 bases between. CDR3 length: 17 residues. The library targeted TCRbeta and was prepared with unique molecular identifiers. TCRdb analysed the PCR reads with MiXCR anew, one entry per CDR3 protein. Counted here are fewer than 400,000 distinct CDR3 sequences, 20% to 30% occurring once; the ten biggest clones make up approximately 11%. The V call is TRBV6-1, the J call TRBJ2-6, with a tentative D call TRBD1 (5 bases). The sample consisted of PBMCs, mostly from graft donor cells, taken 180 days after TCRalphabeta/CD19-depleted stem cell transplant. This receptor was identified in a male patient younger than 18 who had a stem cell transplant for acute lymphoblastic leukemia, so the T cells may come from the graft donor. The CDR3 loop is CASSEVQGRPGANVLTF. DNA for the CDR3: TGTGCCAGCAGTGAAGTGCAGGGTAGGCCTGGGGCCAACGTCCTGACTTTC.